Below, 21 T cell receptor beta chains from the same sample are listed, as sequenced in a study of blood T cells in healthy people across ages. Primed by a sample-barcoded 5' primer and a J-beta primer mix, a second PCR proceeded for about 7 to 11 cycles. TCRdb reanalysed the 5' RACE reads using MiXCR and keeps one entry per CDR3 protein. This sample has approximately 810,000 distinct CDR3 sequences, with around 34% found just once. Material: blood. Every receptor here comes from a man younger than 35 in good health.

This clonotype was seen more than once but under ten times. This chain joins TRBV25-1 and TRBJ1-6; D is undetermined. V lost 3 bases and J 0 bases, leaving 12 bases between the germline ends. From germline, CDR1 is MGHDK and CDR2 SYGVNS. The CDR3 is 17 amino acids. The CDR3 DNA is TGTGCCAGCAGTGATCTGACCCTTAGCTCCTATAATTCACCCCTCCACTTT. This translates into CASSDLTLSSYNSPLHF.

The chain uses TRBV7-9 and TRBJ2-5, with TRBD2 matching over 7 bases. The J call is doubtful: the DNA matches TRBJ2-7 better. Germline lookup yields CDR1 SEHNR and CDR2 FQNEAQ (reference sequence). The CDR3 covers 13 residues. In DNA form, the CDR3 reads TGTGCCAGCAGCCGCGGGGGTCCTTACGAGCAGTACTTC. It translates to CASSRGGPYEQYF.

The chain links TRBV20-1 to TRBJ1-1; D remains ambiguous. The CDR3 contains 12 residues. Germline loops: CDR1 DFQATT, CDR2 SNEGSKA (reference sequence). V was pared by 2 bases and J by 1 base, with 5 bases between. The CDR3 loop reads CSARYENTEAFF. The CDR3 region has the DNA TGCAGTGCTAGATACGAGAACACTGAAGCTTTCTTT.

The gene calls are TRBV12-3 or TRBV12-4 and TRBJ2-7; the D gene is possibly TRBD2 (6 bases). The CDR3 is 14 amino acids. V lost 8 bases and J 4 bases, leaving 18 bases between the germline ends. The CDR3 sequence is CASGVGLGGYEQYF. DNA for the CDR3: TGTGCCAGCGGTGTAGGTCTGGGAGGATACGAGCAGTACTTC.

Note on this clonotype: A much larger clone lies one base from this, so it may be a read error. CDR3 nucleotides: TGCAGTGCTAGACTAGCGGGCCGCTCCTACAATGAGCAGTACTTC. Its translation: CSARLAGRSYNEQYF. The V and J genes are TRBV20-1 and TRBJ2-7; TRBD2 matches at 8 bases. V shed 2 bases, J shed 7 bases, and the junction held 13 bases outside the gene matches. Germline CDR1 is DFQATT and CDR2 is SNEGSKA (reference sequence). The CDR3 is made up of 15 amino acids.

The sample holds one count of this clonotype. The V gene is TRBV20-1, the J gene TRBJ2-4; D perhaps matches TRBD2 (5 bases). The J call may be faulty, since TRBJ2-7 better matches the DNA end. The CDR3 is 16 residues long. Germline V lookup: CDR1 DFQATT, CDR2 SNEGSKA (reference sequence). The chain's CDR3 is CSASGGPFAATTEQYF. Written as DNA, the CDR3 is TGCAGTGCTAGTGGAGGCCCCTTTGCAGCAACTACCGAGCAGTACTTC.

This clonotype was counted only a few times. The V and J genes are TRBV12-3 or TRBV12-4 and TRBJ2-1; the match to TRBD2 covers 9 bases. V lost 5 bases and J lost 9; bases outside the gene matches: 11. CDR3 length: 15 amino acids. In DNA form, the CDR3 reads TGTGCCAGCAGTCCCCGAAGCGGGGGGATTAGTGAGCAGTTCTTC. This sequence encodes CASSPRSGGISEQFF.

This clonotype was recorded at least ten times. The chain is built from TRBV27 and TRBJ2-4, with D possibly being TRBD1 (6 bases). The V and J ends lost 3 bases and 6 bases respectively, with 12 bases between them. The CDR3 runs to 14 residues. Germline loops: CDR1 MNHEY, CDR2 SMNVEV (reference sequence). CDR3 nucleotides: TGTGCCAGCAGTTTCGACAGGAAGGGAAACATTCAGTACTTC. Translation: CASSFDRKGNIQYF.

This clonotype turned up a few times. V and J are TRBV5-1 and TRBJ2-3; D is ambiguous. Per germline, CDR1 SGHRS and CDR2 YFSETQ. V lost 4 bases and J lost 0, with 9 bases in between. This CDR3 is built from 14 residues. The CDR3 DNA follows: TGCGCCAGCAGCGTCCTCGATAGCACAGATACGCAGTATTTT. This encodes CASSVLDSTDTQYF.

Concerning this clonotype: The junction does not match germline at one end; this may be a read error. The chain is built from TRBV4-2 and TRBJ2-1; 7 nucleotides line up with TRBD1. CDR3 length equals 15 residues. From germline, CDR1 is LGHNA and CDR2 YNFKEQ. The chain's CDR3 is CASTDGTAKYSEQFF. The DNA for the CDR3 is TGTGCCAGCACTGACGGGACAGCTAAATACAGTGAGCAGTTCTTC.

The chain has TRBV6-2 or TRBV6-3 and TRBJ1-5; D remains unclear. Germline lookup yields CDR1 MNHEY and CDR2 SVGEGT. This CDR3 contains 17 residues. V lost 2 bases to trimming and J lost 2 bases, with 16 bases between them. The CDR3 nucleotides are TGTGCCAGCAGTTACCCCTGGAGGCAGGCCCGCAATCAGCCCCAGCATTTT. Protein: CASSYPWRQARNQPQHF.

This clonotype has more than one count but fewer than ten. The chain carries TRBV12-3 or TRBV12-4 and TRBJ1-2; D perhaps matches TRBD1 (6 bases). V lost 3 bases, J lost 2 bases, and 10 bases lay in between. The length of the CDR3 is 14 residues. CDR3 region: CASSLGHRNYGYTF. The CDR3 DNA reads as TGTGCCAGCAGTTTGGGACACAGAAACTATGGCTACACCTTC.

This chain connects TRBV4-1 to TRBJ2-1; 10 bases map to TRBD2. The CDR3 totals 12 residues. Unmatched junction bases numbered 5, after V lost 8 bases and J lost 10 bases. Germline CDR1 MGHRA, CDR2 YSYEKL. The CDR3 reads CASSQTSGEQFF. The CDR3 bases are TGCGCCAGCTCCCAGACTAGCGGGGAGCAGTTCTTC.

This chain links TRBV3-1 with TRBJ2-7; D is tentatively TRBD1 or TRBD2 (5 bases each). The germline V and J ends were trimmed by 0 bases and 1 base, with 16 bases remaining between them. Germline-derived CDR1 and CDR2 are LGHDT and YNNKEL (reference sequence). The CDR3 extends over 17 amino acids. The CDR3 DNA reads as TGTGCCAGCAGCCAAGATTGGGGCGGGCTACCTTCCTACGAGCAGTACTTC. Amino acids: CASSQDWGGLPSYEQYF.

A few counts support this clonotype. This rearrangement joins TRBV4-1 to TRBJ2-1; D might be TRBD1 (5 bases). In germline, CDR1 is MGHRA, CDR2 YSYEKL. The V gene lost 4 bases and the J gene lost 5 bases, with 18 bases spanning the gap. The CDR3 loop spans 16 amino acids. Here the CDR3 DNA reads TGCGCCAGCAGCCGCGCCCTAGGGGATGGTGACAATGAGCAGTTCTTC. Translating gives CASSRALGDGDNEQFF.

V gene TRBV5-1 combines with J gene TRBJ2-1; tentatively, D is TRBD1 or TRBD2 (5 bases each). From germline, CDR1 is SGHRS and CDR2 YFSETQ. The CDR3 runs 14 residues. V was pared by 4 bases and J by 7 bases, with 15 bases between. DNA of the CDR3: TGCGCCAGCAGCCAAGTCGGGGACGAGAATGAGCAGTTCTTC. As protein: CASSQVGDENEQFF.

This clonotype was detected ten times or more. The CDR3 protein is CSAREGVDEKLFF. The CDR3 region has the DNA TGCAGTGCTAGAGAGGGGGTGGATGAAAAACTGTTTTTT. The chain joins TRBV20-1 to TRBJ1-4; perhaps TRBD1 as D (5 bases). Trimming pared 0 bases from V and 6 bases from J, leaving 8 bases between. CDR3 length: 13 amino acids. Germline values: CDR1 DFQATT, CDR2 SNEGSKA (reference sequence).

The V call is TRBV5-1, the J call TRBJ2-5; TRBD2 might be the D (5 bases). Between the trimmed V and J ends, which lost 0 bases and 5 bases, there was a span of 11 bases. CDR3 length: 14 amino acids. Germline CDR1 SGHRS, CDR2 YFSETQ. CDR3 loop: CASSLEGRGETQYF. The CDR3 region has the DNA TGCGCCAGCAGCTTGGAAGGCCGAGGGGAGACCCAGTACTTC.

This clonotype was observed a few times. The chain is built from TRBV12-3 or TRBV12-4 and TRBJ1-6; 7 nucleotides agree with TRBD1. The CDR3 has 14 amino acids. V shed 3 bases and J 9 bases; nucleotides not matched to a gene: 5. As DNA, the CDR3 is TGTGCCAGCAGTTTCCGGCAGGGGGGTTCACCCCTCCACTTT. It encodes CASSFRQGGSPLHF.

The chain employs TRBV12-3 or TRBV12-4 and TRBJ2-1; 14 nucleotides agree with TRBD2. With 6 bases clipped from V and 6 bases from J, the junction kept 13 bases outside the gene matches. The CDR3 covers 18 residues. The CDR3 nucleotides read TGTGCCAGCAGCCTCCGGCCGGGACTAGCGGGAGTATCCAATGAGCAGTTCTTC. It specifies CASSLRPGLAGVSNEQFF.

This clonotype was detected only once. This chain uses TRBV2 with TRBJ1-2; 7 positions match TRBD1. CDR1 and CDR2 (germline): SNHLY, FYNNEI. This CDR3 contains 13 residues. The trim removed 8 bases at V and 10 bases at J, leaving 13 bases unmatched. The DNA of the CDR3 is TGTGCCAGCGGTTGGACTGCGGACAGGAACTACACCTTC. Translating it yields CASGWTADRNYTF.